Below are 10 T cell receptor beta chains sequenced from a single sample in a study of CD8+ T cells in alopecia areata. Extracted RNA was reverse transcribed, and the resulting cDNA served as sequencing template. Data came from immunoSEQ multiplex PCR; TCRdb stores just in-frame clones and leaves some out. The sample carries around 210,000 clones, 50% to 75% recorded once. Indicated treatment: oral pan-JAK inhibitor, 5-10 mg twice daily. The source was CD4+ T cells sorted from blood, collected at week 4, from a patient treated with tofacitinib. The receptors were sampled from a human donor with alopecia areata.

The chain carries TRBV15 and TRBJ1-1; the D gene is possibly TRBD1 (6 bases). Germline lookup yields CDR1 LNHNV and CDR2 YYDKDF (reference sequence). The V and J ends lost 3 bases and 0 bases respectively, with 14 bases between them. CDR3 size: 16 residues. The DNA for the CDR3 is TGTGCCACCAGCAGGGAGATTGGACAGTTGAACACTGAAGCTTTCTTT. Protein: CATSREIGQLNTEAFF.

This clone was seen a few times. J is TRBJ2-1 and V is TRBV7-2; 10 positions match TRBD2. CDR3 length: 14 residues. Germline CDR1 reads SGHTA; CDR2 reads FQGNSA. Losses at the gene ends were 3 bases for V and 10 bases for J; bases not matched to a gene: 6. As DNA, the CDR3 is TGTGCCAGCAGCTTCGTTGCGACTAGCGGGGAGCAGTTCTTC. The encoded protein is CASSFVATSGEQFF.

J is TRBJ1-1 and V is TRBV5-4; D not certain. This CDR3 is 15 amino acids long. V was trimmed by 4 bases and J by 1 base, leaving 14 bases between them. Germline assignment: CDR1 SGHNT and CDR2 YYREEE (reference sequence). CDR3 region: CASSEVGRANTEAFF. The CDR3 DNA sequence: TGTGCCAGCAGCGAGGTGGGTAGGGCGAACACTGAAGCTTTCTTT. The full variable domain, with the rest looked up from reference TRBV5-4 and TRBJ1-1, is ETGVTQSPTHLIKTRGQQVTLRCSSQSGHNTVSWYQQALGQGPQFIFQYYREEENGRGNFPPRFSGLQFPNYSSELNVNALELDDSALYLCASSEVGRANTEAFFGQGTRLTVV.

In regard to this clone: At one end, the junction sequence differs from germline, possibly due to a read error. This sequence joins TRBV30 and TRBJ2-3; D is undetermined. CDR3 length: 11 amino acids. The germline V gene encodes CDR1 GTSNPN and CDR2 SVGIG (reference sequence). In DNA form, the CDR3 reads TGTGCCTGGAGTGTAGGCGGCGGCAGGCATTTT. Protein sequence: CAWSVGGGRHF.

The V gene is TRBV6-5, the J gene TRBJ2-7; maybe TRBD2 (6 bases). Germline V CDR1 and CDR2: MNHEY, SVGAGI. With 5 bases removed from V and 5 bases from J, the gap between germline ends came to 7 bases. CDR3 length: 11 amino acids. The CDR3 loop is CASSRGNEQYF. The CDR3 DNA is TGTGCCAGCAGTCGGGGGAACGAGCAGTACTTC.

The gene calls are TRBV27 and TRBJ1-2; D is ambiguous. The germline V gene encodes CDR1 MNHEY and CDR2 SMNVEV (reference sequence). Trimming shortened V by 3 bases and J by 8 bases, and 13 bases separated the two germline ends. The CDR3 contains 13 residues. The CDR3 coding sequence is TGTGCCAGCAGTTTCAGCGGTTTGAACGGCTACACCTTC. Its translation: CASSFSGLNGYTF.

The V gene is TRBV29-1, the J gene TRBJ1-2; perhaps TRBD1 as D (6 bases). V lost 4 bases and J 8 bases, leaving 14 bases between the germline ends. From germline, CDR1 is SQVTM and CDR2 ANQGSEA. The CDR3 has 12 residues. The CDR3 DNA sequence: TGCAGCGTTGCGGGGGGGGCTATGGGCTACACCTTC. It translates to CSVAGGAMGYTF.

The CDR3 DNA reads as TGTGCCAGCAGCTCCTGGAGGTACTACGAGCAGTACTTC. Translating it yields CASSSWRYYEQYF. The V gene is TRBV11-2, the J gene TRBJ2-7, with D perhaps TRBD2 (5 bases). CDR3 length equals 13 residues. Trimming pared 4 bases from V and 3 bases from J, leaving 10 bases between. CDR1 SGHAT and CDR2 FQNNGV come from the germline V gene.

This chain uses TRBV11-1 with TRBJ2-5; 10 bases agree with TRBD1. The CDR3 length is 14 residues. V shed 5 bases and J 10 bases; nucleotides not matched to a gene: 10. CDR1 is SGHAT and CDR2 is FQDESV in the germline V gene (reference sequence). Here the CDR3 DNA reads TGTGCCAGCAGCCGAGCCCGGGACAGGGGAGTCCAGTACTTC. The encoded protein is CASSRARDRGVQYF.

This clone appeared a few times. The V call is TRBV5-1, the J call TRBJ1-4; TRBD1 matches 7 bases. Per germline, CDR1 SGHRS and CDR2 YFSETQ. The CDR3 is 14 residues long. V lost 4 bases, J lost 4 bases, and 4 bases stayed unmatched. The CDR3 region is CASSEGAGNEKLFF. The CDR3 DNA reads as TGCGCCAGCAGCGAGGGGGCTGGTAATGAAAAACTGTTTTTT.